Listed below are T cell receptor beta chains from one sample, sequenced in a study of blood T cell repertoires in COVID-19. TCRdb keeps only in-frame clones here, not all; method: immunoSEQ multiplex PCR. Among tens of thousands of clones listed, 70% to 90% were seen once. Sequencing was performed on peripheral blood. Receptor source: a woman in her sixties with acute or convalescent COVID-19. CDR3s include the opening cysteine and the closing phenylalanine or tryptophan. D genes are given only for firm matches. Size tells how often a clone was seen (once, few, many) or the class of an expanded clone, and some rows leave it out.

CDR3: CASQGQNTEAFF
DNA: TGTGCCAGCCAGGGACAGAACACTGAAGCTTTCTTT
D: NA
V: TRBV25-1
J: TRBJ1-1
size: NA

CDR3: CASSLDGGPSSGNTIYF
DNA: TGTGCCAGCAGCTTAGACGGGGGACCGAGCTCTGGAAACACCATATATTTT
D: NA
V: TRBV11-3
J: TRBJ1-3
size: NA

CDR3: CASSLGQGSPLHF
DNA: TGTGCCAGCAGCTTGGGGCAGGGGTCACCCCTCCACTTT
D: NA
V: TRBV5-8
J: TRBJ1-6
size: NA

CDR3: CASSQQGGSGGYTF
DNA: TGTGCCAGCAGTCAACAGGGTGGCTCAGGTGGCTACACCTTC
D: NA
V: TRBV6-5
J: TRBJ1-2
size: NA

CDR3: CSARGFGELFF
DNA: TGCAGTGCCAGGGGTTTCGGGGAGCTGTTTTTT
D: NA
V: TRBV20-1
J: TRBJ2-2
size: NA

CDR3: CASSFRGSSYNSPLHF
DNA: TGTGCCAGCAGTTTTCGGGGGAGCTCCTATAATTCACCCCTCCACTTT
D: NA
V: TRBV28
J: TRBJ1-6
size: NA

CDR3: CASSRGQGAEKLFF
DNA: TGTGCCAGTAGTCGGGGACAGGGGGCTGAAAAACTGTTTTTT
D: TRBD1
V: TRBV19
J: TRBJ1-4
size: NA

CDR3: CASRTGDSNQPQHF
DNA: TGTGCCAGCAGGACGGGAGATAGCAATCAGCCCCAGCATTTT
D: NA
V: TRBV6-6
J: TRBJ1-5
size: NA

CDR3: CASSTGSTGELFF
DNA: TGTGCCAGCAGTACAGGGAGCACCGGGGAGCTGTTTTTT
D: NA
V: TRBV2
J: TRBJ2-2
size: NA

CDR3: CASSSGTVSTDTQYF
DNA: TGTGCCAGCAGCTCAGGGACAGTTAGCACAGATACGCAGTATTTT
D: TRBD1
V: TRBV7-2
J: TRBJ2-3
size: NA

CDR3: CASSLGSGGLYTDTQYF
DNA: TGTGCCAGCAGCTTGGGCAGCGGGGGACTGTATACAGATACGCAGTATTTT
D: TRBD2
V: TRBV5-5
J: TRBJ2-3
size: few

CDR3: CASGLPGTAEETQYF
DNA: TGTGCTAGTGGTTTGCCCGGGACAGCTGAAGAGACCCAGTACTTC
D: TRBD1
V: TRBV12-5
J: TRBJ2-5
size: NA

CDR3: CASSLYLGQGSSYEQYF
DNA: TGTGCCAGCAGTTTATACCTGGGACAGGGGAGCTCCTACGAGCAGTACTTC
D: TRBD1
V: TRBV28
J: TRBJ2-7
size: NA

CDR3: CASSERALYEQYF
DNA: TGTGCCAGCAGCGAGCGGGCCCTCTACGAGCAGTACTTC
D: NA
V: TRBV14
J: TRBJ2-7
size: NA

CDR3: CASSQRDRGLDSPLHF
DNA: TGTGCCAGCAGCCAACGGGACAGGGGGCTGGATTCACCCCTCCACTTT
D: TRBD1
V: TRBV7-2
J: TRBJ1-6
size: NA

CDR3: CASRTVGREDNEKLFF
DNA: TGTGCCAGTAGGACGGTGGGCCGAGAAGATAATGAAAAACTGTTTTTT
D: NA
V: TRBV19
J: TRBJ1-4
size: NA

CDR3: CATKDRGHYNEQFF
DNA: TGTGCCACTAAGGACAGGGGGCACTACAATGAGCAGTTCTTC
D: TRBD1
V: TRBV15
J: TRBJ2-1
size: NA

CDR3: CASTGLSYEQYF
DNA: TGTGCCAGCACGGGACTATCCTACGAGCAGTACTTC
D: TRBD2
V: TRBV27
J: TRBJ2-7
size: NA

CDR3: CAISEQATPGNTIYF
DNA: TGTGCCATCAGTGAACAGGCTACACCTGGAAACACCATATATTTT
D: NA
V: TRBV10-3
J: TRBJ1-3
size: NA

CDR3: CASSEGAAGNTIYF
DNA: TGTGCCAGCAGCGAGGGAGCAGCAGGAAACACCATATATTTT
D: NA
V: TRBV6-5
J: TRBJ1-3
size: NA

CDR3: CASSQERSGIDGYTF
DNA: TGCGCCAGCAGCCAAGAGCGGTCGGGGATTGATGGCTACACCTTC
D: NA
V: TRBV4-3
J: TRBJ1-2
size: NA

CDR3: CASSQGTGLPLHF
DNA: TGTGCCAGCAGCCAAGGGACAGGCTTACCCCTCCACTTT
D: TRBD1
V: TRBV3-1/TRBV3-2
J: TRBJ1-6
size: NA

CDR3: CASSLAALYEETQYF
DNA: TGCGCCAGCAGCTTGGCCGCGCTTTACGAAGAGACCCAGTACTTC
D: NA
V: TRBV5-1
J: TRBJ2-5
size: NA

CDR3: CASSSLRGTDTQYF
DNA: TGTGCCAGCAGCTCACTCCGGGGCACAGATACGCAGTATTTT
D: NA
V: TRBV7-2
J: TRBJ2-3
size: NA

CDR3: CASSLTIRGGTAFF
DNA: TGTGCCAGCAGCTTAACTATAAGGGGGGGTACAGCTTTCTTT
D: NA
V: TRBV11-2
J: TRBJ1-1
size: NA

CDR3: CASRGRGLAEQFF
DNA: TGTGCCAGCAGGGGTAGGGGTCTCGCTGAGCAGTTCTTC
D: NA
V: TRBV12-3/TRBV12-4
J: TRBJ2-1
size: NA

CDR3: CASSLGPGQGQETQYF
DNA: TGCGCCAGCAGCTTGGGACCGGGACAGGGCCAAGAGACCCAGTACTTC
D: TRBD1
V: TRBV5-1
J: TRBJ2-5
size: NA

CDR3: CASSSNYPGQGYTGELFF
DNA: TGTGCCAGTAGTAGCAATTACCCGGGACAGGGGTACACCGGGGAGCTGTTTTTT
D: TRBD1
V: TRBV19
J: TRBJ2-2
size: NA

CDR3: CASSLIGGPYQETQYF
DNA: TGTGCCAGCAGCTTGATAGGGGGACCGTACCAAGAGACCCAGTACTTC
D: NA
V: TRBV5-6
J: TRBJ2-5
size: few

CDR3: CSVTPLNTGELFF
DNA: TGCAGCGTGACACCTTTGAACACCGGGGAGCTGTTTTTT
D: NA
V: TRBV29-1
J: TRBJ2-2
size: NA

CDR3: CATSRDYGLAGISDTQYF
DNA: TGTGCCACCAGCAGAGACTACGGACTAGCGGGGATCTCAGATACGCAGTATTTT
D: TRBD2
V: TRBV15
J: TRBJ2-3
size: NA

CDR3: CASSPRRVRNQPQHF
DNA: TGTGCCAGCAGCCCCCGGAGGGTGCGCAATCAGCCCCAGCATTTT
D: NA
V: TRBV28
J: TRBJ1-5
size: NA

CDR3: CASSFGTAYTGELFF
DNA: TGTGCCAGCAGCTTCGGGACAGCATACACCGGGGAGCTGTTTTTT
D: TRBD1
V: TRBV7-2
J: TRBJ2-2
size: NA

CDR3: CASSSPSGQRQHEQYF
DNA: TGTGCCAGCTCGTCACCCTCGGGACAGAGGCAACACGAGCAGTACTTC
D: TRBD1
V: TRBV27
J: TRBJ2-7
size: few

CDR3: CASRTIRTGQAFF
DNA: TGTGCCAGCAGGACTATAAGGACTGGTCAAGCTTTCTTT
D: NA
V: TRBV6-5
J: TRBJ1-1
size: NA